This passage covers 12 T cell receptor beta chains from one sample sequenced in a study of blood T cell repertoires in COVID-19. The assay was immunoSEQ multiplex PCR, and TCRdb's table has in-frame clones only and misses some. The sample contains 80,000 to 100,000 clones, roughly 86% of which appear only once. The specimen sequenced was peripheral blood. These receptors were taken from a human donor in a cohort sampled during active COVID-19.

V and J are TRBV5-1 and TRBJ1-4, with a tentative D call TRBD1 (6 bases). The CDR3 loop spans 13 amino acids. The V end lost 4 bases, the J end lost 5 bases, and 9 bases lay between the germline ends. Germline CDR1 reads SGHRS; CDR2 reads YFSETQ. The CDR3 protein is CASSPGTNEKLFF. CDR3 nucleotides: TGCGCCAGCAGCCCAGGGACAAATGAAAAACTGTTTTTT.

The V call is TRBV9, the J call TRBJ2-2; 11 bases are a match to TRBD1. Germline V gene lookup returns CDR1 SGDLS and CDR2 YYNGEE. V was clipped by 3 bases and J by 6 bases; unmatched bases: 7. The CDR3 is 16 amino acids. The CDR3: CASSEGTGGYSGELFF. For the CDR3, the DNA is TGTGCCAGCAGCGAGGGGACAGGGGGTTATTCCGGGGAGCTGTTTTTT.

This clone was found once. The CDR3 nucleotides read TGTGCCAGCAGCCTCGCTGGAAACACCATATATTTT. Amino acids: CASSLAGNTIYF. The V gene is TRBV14, the J gene TRBJ1-3; no reliable D call. Germline V gene lookup returns CDR1 SGHDN and CDR2 FVKESK. This CDR3 has 12 amino acids. Trimming left V 4 bases short and J 2 bases short, with 3 bases between.

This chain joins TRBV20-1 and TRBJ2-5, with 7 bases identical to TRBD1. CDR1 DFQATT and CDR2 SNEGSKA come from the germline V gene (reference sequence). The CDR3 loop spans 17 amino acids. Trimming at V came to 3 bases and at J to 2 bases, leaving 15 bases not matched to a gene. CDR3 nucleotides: TGCAGTGCTAGTACGCACCGATCCTCGACAGGGCAAGAGACCCAGTACTTC. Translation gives CSASTHRSSTGQETQYF.

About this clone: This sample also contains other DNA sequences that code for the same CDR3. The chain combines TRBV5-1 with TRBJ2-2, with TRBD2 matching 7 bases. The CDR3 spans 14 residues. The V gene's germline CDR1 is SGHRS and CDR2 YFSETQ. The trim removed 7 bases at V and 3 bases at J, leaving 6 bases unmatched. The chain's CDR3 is CASRLGGDTGELFF. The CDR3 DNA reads TGCGCCAGCCGGCTTGGGGGGGACACCGGGGAGCTGTTTTTT.

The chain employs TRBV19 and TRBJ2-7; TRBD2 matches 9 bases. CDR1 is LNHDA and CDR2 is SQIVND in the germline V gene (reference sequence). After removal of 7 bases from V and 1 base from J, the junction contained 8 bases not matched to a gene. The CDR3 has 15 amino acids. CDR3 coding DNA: TGTGCCAGTAAGTCTGCGGGAGGGGTGTCCTACGAGCAGTACTTC. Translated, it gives CASKSAGGVSYEQYF.

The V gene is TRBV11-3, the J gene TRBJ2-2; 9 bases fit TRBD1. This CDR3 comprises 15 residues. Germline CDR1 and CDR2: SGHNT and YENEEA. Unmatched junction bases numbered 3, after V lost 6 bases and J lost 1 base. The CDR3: CASRLGQGNTGELFF. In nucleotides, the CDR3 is TGTGCCAGCAGACTGGGACAGGGGAACACCGGGGAGCTGTTTTTT. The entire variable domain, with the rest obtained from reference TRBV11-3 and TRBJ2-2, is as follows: EAGVVQSPRYKIIEKKQPVAFWCNPISGHNTLYWYLQNLGQGPELLIRYENEEAVDDSQLPKDRFSAERLKGVDSTLKIQPAELGDSAVYLCASRLGQGNTGELFFGEGSRLTVL.

CDR3 nucleotide sequence: TGTGCCAGCAGCACGGGGGGGACAGCTTCCTACGAGCAGTACTTC. Encoded protein: CASSTGGTASYEQYF. V usage is TRBV7-9 and J usage is TRBJ2-7; D might be TRBD2 (8 bases). V was pared by 5 bases and J by 1 base, with 15 bases between. Germline lookup yields CDR1 SEHNR and CDR2 FQNEAQ (reference sequence). This CDR3 contains 15 residues.

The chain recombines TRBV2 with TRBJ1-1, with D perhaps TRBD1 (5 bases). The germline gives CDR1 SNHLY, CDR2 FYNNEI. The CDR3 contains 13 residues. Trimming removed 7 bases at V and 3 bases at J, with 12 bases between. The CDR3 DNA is TGTGCCAGCAAACAGTTAGGGGACACTGAAGCTTTCTTT. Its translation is CASKQLGDTEAFF.

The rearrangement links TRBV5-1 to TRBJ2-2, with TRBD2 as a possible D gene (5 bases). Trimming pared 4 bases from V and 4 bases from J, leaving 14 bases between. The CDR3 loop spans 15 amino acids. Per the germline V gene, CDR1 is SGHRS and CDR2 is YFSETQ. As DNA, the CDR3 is TGCGCCAGCAGCCTCGAGGACTCATCCACCGGGGAGCTGTTTTTT. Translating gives CASSLEDSSTGELFF.

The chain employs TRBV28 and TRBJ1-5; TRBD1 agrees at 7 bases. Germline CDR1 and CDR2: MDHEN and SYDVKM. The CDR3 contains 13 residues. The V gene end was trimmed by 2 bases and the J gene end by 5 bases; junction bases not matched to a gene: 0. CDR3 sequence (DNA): TGTGCCAGCAGTTTACAGGGGGATCAGCCCCAGCATTTT. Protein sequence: CASSLQGDQPQHF. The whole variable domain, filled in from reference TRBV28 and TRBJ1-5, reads DVKVTQSSRYLVKRTGEKVFLECVQDMDHENMFWYRQDPGLGLRLIYFSYDVKMKEKGDIPEGYSVSREKKERFSLILESASTNQTSMYLCASSLQGDQPQHFGDGTRLSIL.

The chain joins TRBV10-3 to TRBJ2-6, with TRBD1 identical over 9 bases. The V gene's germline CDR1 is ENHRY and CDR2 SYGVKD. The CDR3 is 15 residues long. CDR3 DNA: TGTGCAATGGGGACAGGGTCTACTGGGGCCAACGTCCTGACTTTC. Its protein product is CAMGTGSTGANVLTF.